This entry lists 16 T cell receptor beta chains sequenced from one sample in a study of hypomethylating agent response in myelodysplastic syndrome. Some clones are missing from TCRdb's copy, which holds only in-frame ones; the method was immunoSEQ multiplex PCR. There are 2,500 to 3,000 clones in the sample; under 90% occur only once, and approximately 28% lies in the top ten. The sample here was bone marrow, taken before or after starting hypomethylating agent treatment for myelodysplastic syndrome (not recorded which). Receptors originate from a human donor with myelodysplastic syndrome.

This CDR3 is CASSFNRDSHQETQYF. Here the CDR3 DNA reads TGTGCCAGCAGCTTCAACCGGGACAGCCACCAAGAGACCCAGTACTTC. The rearrangement uses TRBV5-4 and TRBJ2-5, with 7 bases matching TRBD1. The length of the CDR3 is 16 residues. CDR1 is SGHNT and CDR2 is YYREEE in the germline V gene (reference sequence). After removal of 2 bases from V and 0 bases from J, the junction contained 7 bases not matched to a gene. The full variable domain, completed using reference TRBV5-4 and TRBJ2-5, is ETGVTQSPTHLIKTRGQQVTLRCSSQSGHNTVSWYQQALGQGPQFIFQYYREEENGRGNFPPRFSGLQFPNYSSELNVNALELDDSALYLCASSFNRDSHQETQYFGPGTRLLVL.

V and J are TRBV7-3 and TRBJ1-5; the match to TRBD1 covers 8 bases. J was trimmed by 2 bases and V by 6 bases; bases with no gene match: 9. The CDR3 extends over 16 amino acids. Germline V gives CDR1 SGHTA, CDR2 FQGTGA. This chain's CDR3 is CASRATGAYGNQPQHF. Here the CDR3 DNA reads TGTGCCAGCAGGGCGACAGGGGCTTATGGCAATCAGCCCCAGCATTTT. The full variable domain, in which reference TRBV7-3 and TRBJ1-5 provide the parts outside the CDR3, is GAGVSQTPSNKVTEKGKYVELRCDPISGHTALYWYRQSLGQGPEFLIYFQGTGAADDSGLPNDRFFAVRPEGSVSTLKIQRTERGDSAVYLCASRATGAYGNQPQHFGDGTRLSIL.

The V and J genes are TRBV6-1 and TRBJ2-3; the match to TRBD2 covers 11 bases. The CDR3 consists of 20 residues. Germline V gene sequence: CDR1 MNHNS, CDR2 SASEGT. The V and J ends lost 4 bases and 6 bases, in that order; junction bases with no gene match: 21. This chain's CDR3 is CASSVTGTPGLAGGGDTQYF. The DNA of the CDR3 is TGTGCCAGCAGTGTTACAGGGACCCCGGGTCTAGCGGGGGGTGGTGATACGCAGTATTTT.

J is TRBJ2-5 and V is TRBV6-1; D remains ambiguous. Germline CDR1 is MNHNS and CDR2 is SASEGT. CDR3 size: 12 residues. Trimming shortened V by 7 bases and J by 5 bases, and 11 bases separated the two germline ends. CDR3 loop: CASKTFQETQYF. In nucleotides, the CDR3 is TGTGCCAGCAAGACTTTCCAGGAGACCCAGTACTTC.

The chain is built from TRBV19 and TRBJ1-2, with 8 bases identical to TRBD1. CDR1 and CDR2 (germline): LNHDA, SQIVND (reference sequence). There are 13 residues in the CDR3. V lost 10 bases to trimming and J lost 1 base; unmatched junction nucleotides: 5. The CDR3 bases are TGTGCCACCGGACAGGGCCTTAACTATGGCTACACCTTC. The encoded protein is CATGQGLNYGYTF.

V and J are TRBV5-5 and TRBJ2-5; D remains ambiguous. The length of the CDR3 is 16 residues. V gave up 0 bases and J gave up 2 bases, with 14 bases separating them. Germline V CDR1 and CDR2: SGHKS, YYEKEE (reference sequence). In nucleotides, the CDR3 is TGTGCCAGCAGCTTGGCCGGTTCTTCTGTGCAAGAGACCCAGTACTTC. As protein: CASSLAGSSVQETQYF.

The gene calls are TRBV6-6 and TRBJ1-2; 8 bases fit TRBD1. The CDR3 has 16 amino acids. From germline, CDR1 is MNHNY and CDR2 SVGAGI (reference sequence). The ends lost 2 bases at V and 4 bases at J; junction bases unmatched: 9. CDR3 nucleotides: TGTGCCAGCAGTTACCCGGACAGGGCTCTTAGCTATGGCTACACCTTC. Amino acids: CASSYPDRALSYGYTF.

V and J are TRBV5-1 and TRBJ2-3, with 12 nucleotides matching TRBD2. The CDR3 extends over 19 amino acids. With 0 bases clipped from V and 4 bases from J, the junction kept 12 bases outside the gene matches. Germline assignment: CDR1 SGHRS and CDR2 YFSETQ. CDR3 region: CASSLVASGGAGWADTQYF. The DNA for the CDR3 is TGCGCCAGCAGCTTGGTAGCTAGCGGGGGGGCCGGTTGGGCAGATACGCAGTATTTT.

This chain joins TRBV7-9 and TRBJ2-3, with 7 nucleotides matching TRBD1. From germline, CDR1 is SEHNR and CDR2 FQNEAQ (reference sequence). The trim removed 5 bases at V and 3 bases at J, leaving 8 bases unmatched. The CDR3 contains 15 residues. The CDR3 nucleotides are TGTGCCAGCAGCCCACGACAGGGTGGGACAGATACGCAGTATTTT. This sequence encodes CASSPRQGGTDTQYF.

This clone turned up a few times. The DNA for the CDR3 is TGTGCCAGCGGGGTGGGACAGACCCCTAACTATGGCTACACCTTC. Its translation: CASGVGQTPNYGYTF. The genes are TRBV27 and TRBJ1-2, with 7 positions matching TRBD1. Trimming at V came to 8 bases and at J to 0 bases, leaving 9 bases not matched to a gene. Germline CDR1 reads MNHEY; CDR2 reads SMNVEV (reference sequence). CDR3 length: 15 residues.

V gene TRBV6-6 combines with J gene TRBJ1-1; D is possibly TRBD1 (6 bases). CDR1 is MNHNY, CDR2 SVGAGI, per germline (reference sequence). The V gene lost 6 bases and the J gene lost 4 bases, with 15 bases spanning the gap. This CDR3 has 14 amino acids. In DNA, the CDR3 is TGTGCCAGCAGCCCCGGACAGTTGAGCACTGAAGCTTTCTTT. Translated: CASSPGQLSTEAFF.

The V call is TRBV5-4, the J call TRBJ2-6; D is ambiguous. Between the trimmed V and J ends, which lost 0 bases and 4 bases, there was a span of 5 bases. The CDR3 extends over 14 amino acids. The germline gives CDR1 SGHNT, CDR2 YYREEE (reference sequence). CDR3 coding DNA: TGTGCCAGCAGCTTGGACCCGGGGGCCAACGTCCTGACTTTC. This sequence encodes CASSLDPGANVLTF.

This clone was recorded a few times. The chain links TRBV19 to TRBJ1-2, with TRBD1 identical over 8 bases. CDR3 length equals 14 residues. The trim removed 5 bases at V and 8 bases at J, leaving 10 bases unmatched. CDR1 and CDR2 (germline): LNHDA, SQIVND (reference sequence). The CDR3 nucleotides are TGTGCCAGTAGTCCCGCAGGGGGCGGGGGAGGCTACACCTTC. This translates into CASSPAGGGGGYTF.

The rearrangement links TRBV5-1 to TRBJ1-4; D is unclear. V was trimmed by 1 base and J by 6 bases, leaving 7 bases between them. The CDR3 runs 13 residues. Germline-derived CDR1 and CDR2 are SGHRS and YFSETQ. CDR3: CASSLNGDEKLFF. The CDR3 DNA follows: TGCGCCAGCAGCTTGAACGGGGATGAAAAACTGTTTTTT.

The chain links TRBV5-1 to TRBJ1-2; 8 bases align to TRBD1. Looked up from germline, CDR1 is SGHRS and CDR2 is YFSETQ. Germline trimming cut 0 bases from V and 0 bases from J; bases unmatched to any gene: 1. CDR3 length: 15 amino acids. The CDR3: CASSLGTGTNYGYTF. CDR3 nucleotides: TGCGCCAGCAGCTTGGGGACAGGGACTAACTATGGCTACACCTTC.

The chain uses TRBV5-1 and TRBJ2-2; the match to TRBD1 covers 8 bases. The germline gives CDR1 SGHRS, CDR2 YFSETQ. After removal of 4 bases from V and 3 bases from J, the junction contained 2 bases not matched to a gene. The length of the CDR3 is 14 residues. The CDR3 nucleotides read TGCGCCAGCAGCGTGACAGGGGACACCGGGGAGCTGTTTTTT. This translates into CASSVTGDTGELFF.